The 18 T cell receptor beta chains in this list originate from one sample, sequenced in a study of regulatory T cells in long-lasting Graves disease. Time point specified: newly diagnosed GD, antithyroid drugs for less than 3 months. Generation of the TCR library employed RNA extracted from PBMCs. CDR3-region Arm-PCR and iRepertoire HTBI primers produced the TCR beta libraries. From the multiplex PCR reads, TCRdb called clonotypes with MiXCR, one entry per CDR3 protein. The data hold under 300,000 distinct CDR3 sequences, with around 20% observed a single time. This sample comprised peripheral blood mononuclear cells (PBMCs), obtained at new diagnosis, from a patient treated with antithyroid drugs. The receptors stem from a female donor with Graves disease.

The J gene is TRBJ1-5, the V gene TRBV10-3; 7 positions match TRBD1. This CDR3 comprises 14 residues. V gave up 8 bases and J gave up 1 base; unmatched junction bases: 5. The germline CDR1 and CDR2 sequences are ENHRY and SYGVKD. The CDR3 nucleotides read TGTGCCATCCGGGACAGTTTAAGCAATCAGCCCCAGCATTTT. It is translated as CAIRDSLSNQPQHF.

This clonotype has at least ten counts. This chain joins TRBV20-1 and TRBJ1-2; a weak D match, TRBD1 (5 bases). Germline V gene data show CDR1 as DFQATT and CDR2 as SNEGSKA (reference sequence). The CDR3 is 14 residues long. V was cut by 0 bases and J by 6 bases, with 14 bases left in between. The CDR3 nucleotides read TGCAGTGCTAGAGATAATACAGGATACAATGGCTACACCTTC. Its translation: CSARDNTGYNGYTF.

This chain connects TRBV11-2 to TRBJ2-5; 7 bases agree with TRBD1. The end of the DNA fits TRBJ2-3 better, so the J call may be wrong. The V gene's germline CDR1 is SGHAT and CDR2 FQNNGV. This CDR3 contains 15 residues. CDR3 region: CASGPGQLFLDTQYF. The DNA for the CDR3 is TGTGCCAGCGGACCGGGACAGCTATTTCTTGATACGCAGTATTTT.

In its sample, this clonotype was seen once. The chain employs TRBV7-2 and TRBJ2-3; D remains unclear. This CDR3 region has 13 residues. From germline, CDR1 is SGHTA and CDR2 FQGNSA. V shed 1 base and J shed 4 bases, with 6 bases lying between them. CDR3 region: CASSLVTSDTQYF. DNA of the CDR3: TGTGCCAGCAGCTTAGTTACATCAGATACGCAGTATTTT.

At least ten counts were recorded for this clonotype. The CDR3 DNA is TGTGCCAGCAACAGACAGGGGACCTACACAGATACGCAGTATTTT. The encoded protein is CASNRQGTYTDTQYF. The rearrangement uses TRBV2 and TRBJ2-3, with 8 bases aligning to TRBD1. J gave up 2 bases and V 7 bases, and 8 bases lay outside the gene matches. Germline CDR1 is SNHLY and CDR2 is FYNNEI. This CDR3 has 15 amino acids.

At least ten counts were recorded for this clonotype. V is TRBV4-3 and J is TRBJ1-1; D possibly corresponds to TRBD1 (6 bases). Germline CDR1 and CDR2: LGHNA and YSLEER. Deletions cut 0 bases from V and 0 bases from J, with 14 bases between. CDR3 length: 17 amino acids. The chain's CDR3 is CASSQELGGAMNTEAFF. CDR3 nucleotides: TGCGCCAGCAGCCAAGAATTAGGGGGGGCGATGAACACTGAAGCTTTCTTT.

The chain combines TRBV6-1 with TRBJ2-4, with a possible D match to TRBD2 (6 bases). V was shortened by 1 base and J by 1 base, with 11 bases between the two germline ends. Germline CDR1 and CDR2: MNHNS and SASEGT. This CDR3 comprises 16 residues. CDR3 loop: CASSEVPRGAKNIQYF. CDR3 bases: TGTGCCAGCAGTGAAGTTCCCCGGGGGGCCAAAAACATTCAGTACTTC.

V gene TRBV5-8 combines with J gene TRBJ2-3; weak D call: TRBD1 (6 bases). The CDR3 length is 16 residues. Germline values: CDR1 SGHTS, CDR2 YDEGEE. V was cut by 4 bases and J by 2 bases, with 17 bases left in between. The CDR3 spells CASSPRTAQDTDTQYF. In DNA, the CDR3 is TGTGCCAGCAGCCCGCGGACAGCTCAAGACACAGATACGCAGTATTTT.

As regards this clonotype: One base separates it from a far larger clone, so it is likely a read error. The rearrangement uses TRBV2 and TRBJ2-1; D assignment may be TRBD1 or TRBD2 (5 bases each). CDR1 is SNHLY, CDR2 FYNNEI, per germline. The CDR3 consists of 15 residues. The CDR3 sequence: CASSDLETAFGTQHF. CDR3 bases: TGTGCCAGCAGTGACTTAGAAACGGCCTTTGGGACCCAGCACTTC.

Details on this clonotype: It is likely a read error: a sequence one base away is far more abundant. The chain links TRBV3-1 to TRBJ2-1; D may be TRBD1 or TRBD2 (5 bases each). The better agreement between TRBJ2-4 and the DNA end casts doubt on the J call. The CDR3 consists of 14 residues. CDR1 and CDR2 (germline): LGHDT, YNNKEL (reference sequence). Written as DNA, the CDR3 is TGTGCCAGCAGCCAAGAGGGACGGAAAAACATTCAGTACTTC. Translated: CASSQEGRKNIQYF.

This clonotype was counted a few times. With a much larger clone just one base away, this may be a read error. The V gene is TRBV2, the J gene TRBJ2-2, with D possibly matching TRBD2 (5 bases). The germline CDR1 and CDR2 sequences are SNHLY and FYNNEI. The CDR3 loop spans 16 amino acids. The CDR3 DNA is TGTGCCAGCCGCCCGAAAGAGAGCGAGGCCACCGGGGAGCTGCTTTTT. It encodes CASRPKESEATGELLF.

This clonotype was observed a handful of times. The rearrangement uses TRBV4-3 and TRBJ2-7; D call uncertain. This CDR3 has 14 amino acids. The V end lost 1 base, the J end lost 3 bases, and 10 bases lay between the germline ends. From germline, CDR1 is LGHNA and CDR2 YSLEER. The CDR3 DNA is TGCGCCAGCAGCCAAGTCGGCGGCAACTACGAGCAGTACTTC. Its translation is CASSQVGGNYEQYF.

This clonotype was recorded at least ten times. This sequence joins TRBV7-2 and TRBJ2-2, with a possible D match to TRBD1 (6 bases). This CDR3 contains 15 residues. The germline V gene has CDR1 SGHTA and CDR2 FQGNSA. V lost 4 bases and J lost 1, with 10 bases in between. DNA for the CDR3: TGTGCCAGCAGCTCTGGACAGAAGAACACCGGGGAGCTGTTTTTT. Translated, it gives CASSSGQKNTGELFF.

The rearrangement links TRBV5-4 to TRBJ2-7, with D maybe TRBD2 (7 bases). This CDR3 region has 11 residues. Trimming pared 8 bases from V and 6 bases from J, leaving 12 bases between. Germline CDR1 reads SGHNT; CDR2 reads YYREEE (reference sequence). Here the CDR3 reads CAREGGCEQYF. DNA for the CDR3: TGTGCCAGGGAGGGGGGGTGCGAGCAGTACTTC.

This clonotype was observed many times. This chain connects TRBV2 to TRBJ1-1, with D tentatively TRBD1 (6 bases). Trimming took 4 bases from V and 4 from J, leaving 13 bases between them. In germline, CDR1 is SNHLY, CDR2 FYNNEI. The CDR3 loop spans 14 amino acids. CDR3: CASSASRGGTEAFF. The CDR3 DNA follows: TGTGCCAGCAGTGCCAGTAGGGGGGGCACTGAAGCTTTCTTT.

The rearrangement uses TRBV20-1 and TRBJ2-1; the match to TRBD2 covers 8 bases. With 3 bases clipped from V and 6 bases from J, the junction kept 7 bases outside the gene matches. This CDR3 has 14 amino acids. CDR1 is DFQATT, CDR2 SNEGSKA, per germline (reference sequence). The CDR3 protein is CSAREPGTSNEQFF. The CDR3 DNA reads TGCAGTGCTAGGGAACCCGGGACTAGCAATGAGCAGTTCTTC.

This clonotype was found many times. The rearrangement uses TRBV20-1 and TRBJ1-2; 7 bases align to TRBD1. The ends lost 3 bases at V and 0 bases at J; junction bases unmatched: 7. CDR3 size: 15 residues. CDR1 is DFQATT, CDR2 SNEGSKA, per germline (reference sequence). The CDR3 reads CSASGTELPNYGYTF. Written as DNA, the CDR3 is TGCAGTGCTAGCGGGACAGAATTACCTAACTATGGCTACACCTTC.

This clonotype appeared many times. The chain links TRBV30 to TRBJ1-5; possibly TRBD1 for D (6 bases). Germline-derived CDR1 and CDR2 are GTSNPN and SVGIG (reference sequence). This CDR3 has 15 residues. Trimming shortened V by 0 bases and J by 4 bases, and 13 bases separated the two germline ends. Here the CDR3 reads CAWSVHRQANQPQHF. Written as DNA, the CDR3 is TGTGCCTGGAGTGTACATCGACAGGCAAATCAGCCCCAGCATTTT.